This T cell receptor (beta chain) was recorded in a study of T cells after yellow fever vaccination. Study-wide results and limits: A limited proportion of clonotypes was detected within both the CD4 and CD8 compartments. Contaminants from the bulk population, in the form of abundant clonotypes, could be found in FACS-sorted repertoires. Booster sampling recovered most clones from primary vaccination (under 98% CD4, approximately 90% CD8).

Of note for this clonotype: Its antigen remains unidentified.

The study made its TCR cDNA through 5'RACE template switching. That step introduced a universal primer site along with UMIs. TCRdb reprocessed the 5' RACE reads via MiXCR and lists one record per CDR3 protein. Here the sample spans 300,000 to 350,000 distinct CDR3 sequences, roughly 4.3% being singletons. CDR1 is SGHRS, CDR2 YFSETQ, per germline. V was shortened by 4 bases and J by 0 bases, with 14 bases between the two germline ends. The CDR3 has 16 amino acids. This receptor was obtained from a man younger than 35 who received the YFV17D yellow fever vaccine. The rearrangement links TRBV5-1 to TRBJ2-1; D is undetermined. The specimen comprised PBMCs, sampled 5 days after the yellow fever booster vaccination. The CDR3 sequence is CASSGVGFSSYNEQFF. For the CDR3, the DNA is TGCGCCAGCAGCGGGGTAGGGTTTAGCTCCTACAATGAGCAGTTCTTC.